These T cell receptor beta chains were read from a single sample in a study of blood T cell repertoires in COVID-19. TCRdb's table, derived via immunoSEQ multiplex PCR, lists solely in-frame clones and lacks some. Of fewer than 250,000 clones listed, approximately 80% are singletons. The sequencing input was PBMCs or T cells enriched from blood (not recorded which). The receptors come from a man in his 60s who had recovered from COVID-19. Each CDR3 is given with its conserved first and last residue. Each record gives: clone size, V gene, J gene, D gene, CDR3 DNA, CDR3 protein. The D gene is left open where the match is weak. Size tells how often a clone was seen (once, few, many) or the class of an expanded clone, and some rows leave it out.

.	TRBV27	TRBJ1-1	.	TGTGCCAGCAGTTGGGGGGGAATGAACACTGAAGCTTTCTTT	CASSWGGMNTEAFF
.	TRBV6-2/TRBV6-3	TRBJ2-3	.	TGTGCCAGCAGTTACTCGTCTTACACAGATACGCAGTATTTT	CASSYSSYTDTQYF
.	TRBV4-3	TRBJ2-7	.	TGCGCCAGCAGCCAATCACAGGACAGCTACGAGCAGTACTTC	CASSQSQDSYEQYF
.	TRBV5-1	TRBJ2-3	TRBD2	TGCGCCAGCAGCTCCCCCTCGGGGGGACTCGGGGATACGCAGTATTTT	CASSSPSGGLGDTQYF
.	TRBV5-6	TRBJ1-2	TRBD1	TGTGCCAGCAGCTTTTACCATCCAAGGGGGCTGGACTATGGCTACACCTTC	CASSFYHPRGLDYGYTF
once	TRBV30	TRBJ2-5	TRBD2	TGTGCCTGGAGCCTGGGGGGGTTAGAGACCCAGTACTTC	CAWSLGGLETQYF
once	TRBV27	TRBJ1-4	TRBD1	TGTGCCAGCAGTTCGGACAGGCAGAATGAAAAACTGTTTTTT	CASSSDRQNEKLFF
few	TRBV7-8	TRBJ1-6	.	TGTGCCAGCAGCTCCGGGACAACTTATAATTCACCCCTCCACTTT	CASSSGTTYNSPLHF
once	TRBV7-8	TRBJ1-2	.	TGTGCCAGCAGCACCGCGGGGGGGAGCTATGGCTACACCTTC	CASSTAGGSYGYTF
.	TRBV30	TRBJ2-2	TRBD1	TGTGCCTGGAGTGTACAGGACAGGGACACCGGGGAGCTGTTTTTT	CAWSVQDRDTGELFF
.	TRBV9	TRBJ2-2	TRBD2	TGTGCCAGCAGCTTCTCTAGCGGGGGGTCAAACACCGGGGAGCTGTTTTTT	CASSFSSGGSNTGELFF
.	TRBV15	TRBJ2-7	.	TGTGCCACCAGCAGAGTCAGTGGCGGCGAGCAGTACTTC	CATSRVSGGEQYF
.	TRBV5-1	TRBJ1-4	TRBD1	TGCGCCAGCAGCTCGACAGGGGGCTCTGGTGAAAAACTGTTTTTT	CASSSTGGSGEKLFF
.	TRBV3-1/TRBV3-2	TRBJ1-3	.	TGTGCCAGCAGCCCCAGACAGGATCCCTCTGGAAACACCATATATTTT	CASSPRQDPSGNTIYF
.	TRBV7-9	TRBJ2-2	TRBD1	TGTGCCAGCAGCTTAGGGGACAGGGACACCGGGGAGCTGTTTTTT	CASSLGDRDTGELFF
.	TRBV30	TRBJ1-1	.	TGTGCCTGGAGCCCAATCACAGTTCTGCCTGAAGCTTTCTTT	CAWSPITVLPEAFF
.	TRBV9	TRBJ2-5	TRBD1	TGTGCCAGCAGCGCACGGACAGGGCGAGAGACCCAGTACTTC	CASSARTGRETQYF
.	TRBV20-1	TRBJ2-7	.	TGCAGTGCTAGCCCGGGGTTCTCACCGTACTTC	CSASPGFSPYF
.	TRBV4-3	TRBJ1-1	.	TGCGCCAGCAGCCAAAGGGGATCTGAAGCTTTCTTT	CASSQRGSEAFF
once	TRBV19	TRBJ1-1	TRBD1	TGTGCCAGTAGTCTCCTAGGGACAGGGGACACTGAAGCTTTCTTT	CASSLLGTGDTEAFF
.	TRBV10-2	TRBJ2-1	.	TGCGCCACCCTAACACTGTCCCAGGATGAGCAGTTCTTC	CATLTLSQDEQFF